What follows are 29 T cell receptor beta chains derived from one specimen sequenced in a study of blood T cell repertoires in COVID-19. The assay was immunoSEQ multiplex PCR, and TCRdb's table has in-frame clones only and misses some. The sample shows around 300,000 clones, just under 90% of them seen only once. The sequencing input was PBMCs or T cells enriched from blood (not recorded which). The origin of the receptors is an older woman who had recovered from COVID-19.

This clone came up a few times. CDR3 sequence (DNA): TGTGCCAGCAGTTTGGGTAGCGGGAGGATTGTTGAGCAGTTCTTC. Translating gives CASSLGSGRIVEQFF. The chain combines TRBV28 with TRBJ2-1; 10 bases agree with TRBD2. The germline CDR1 and CDR2 sequences are MDHEN and SYDVKM. The CDR3 spans 15 residues. Germline trimming cut 3 bases from V and 9 bases from J; bases unmatched to any gene: 8.

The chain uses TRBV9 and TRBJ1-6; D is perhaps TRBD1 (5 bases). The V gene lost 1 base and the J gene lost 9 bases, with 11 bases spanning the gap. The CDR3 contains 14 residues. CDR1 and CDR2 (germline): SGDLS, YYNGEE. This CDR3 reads CASSVRDRSSPLHF. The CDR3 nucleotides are TGTGCCAGCAGCGTACGTGACAGAAGTTCACCCCTCCACTTT.

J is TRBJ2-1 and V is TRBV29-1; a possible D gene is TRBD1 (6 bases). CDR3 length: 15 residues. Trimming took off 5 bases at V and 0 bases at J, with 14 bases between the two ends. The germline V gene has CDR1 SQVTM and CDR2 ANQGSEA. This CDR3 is CSVPSGVNSYNEQFF. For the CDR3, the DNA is TGCAGCGTTCCATCAGGGGTGAACTCCTACAATGAGCAGTTCTTC.

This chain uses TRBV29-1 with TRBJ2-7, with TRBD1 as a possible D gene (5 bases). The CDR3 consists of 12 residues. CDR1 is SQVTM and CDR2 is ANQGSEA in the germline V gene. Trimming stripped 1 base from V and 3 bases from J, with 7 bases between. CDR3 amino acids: CSVEGQNYEQYF. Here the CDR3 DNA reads TGCAGCGTTGAAGGACAGAACTACGAGCAGTACTTC.

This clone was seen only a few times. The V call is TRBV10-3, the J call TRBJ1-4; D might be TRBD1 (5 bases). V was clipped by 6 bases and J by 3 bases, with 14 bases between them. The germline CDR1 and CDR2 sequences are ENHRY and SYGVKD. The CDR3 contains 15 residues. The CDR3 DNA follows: TGTGCCATCAGCCAGGGACTCCAGGCTAATGAAAAACTGTTTTTT. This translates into CAISQGLQANEKLFF.

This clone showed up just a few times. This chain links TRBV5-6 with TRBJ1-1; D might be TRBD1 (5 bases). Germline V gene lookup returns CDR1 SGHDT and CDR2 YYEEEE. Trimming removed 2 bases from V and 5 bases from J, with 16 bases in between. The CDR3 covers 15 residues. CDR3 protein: CASSLRDLGRTEAFF. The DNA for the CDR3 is TGTGCCAGCAGCTTAAGGGACTTGGGGCGTACTGAAGCTTTCTTT. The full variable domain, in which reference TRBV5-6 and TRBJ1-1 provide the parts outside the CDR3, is DAGVTQSPTHLIKTRGQQVTLRCSPKSGHDTVSWYQQALGQGPQFIFQYYEEEERQRGNFPDRFSGHQFPNYSSELNVNALLLGDSALYLCASSLRDLGRTEAFFGQGTRLTVV.

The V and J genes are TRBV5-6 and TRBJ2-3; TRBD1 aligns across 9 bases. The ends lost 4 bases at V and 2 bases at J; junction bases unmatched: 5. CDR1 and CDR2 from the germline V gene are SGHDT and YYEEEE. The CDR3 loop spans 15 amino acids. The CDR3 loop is CASSGRDRDTDTQYF. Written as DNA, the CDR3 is TGTGCCAGCAGCGGCCGGGACAGGGACACAGATACGCAGTATTTT. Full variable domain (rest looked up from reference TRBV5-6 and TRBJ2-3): DAGVTQSPTHLIKTRGQQVTLRCSPKSGHDTVSWYQQALGQGPQFIFQYYEEEERQRGNFPDRFSGHQFPNYSSELNVNALLLGDSALYLCASSGRDRDTDTQYFGPGTRLTVL.

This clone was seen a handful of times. CDR3: CASSFGTAYEQYF. CDR3 nucleotide sequence: TGTGCCAGCAGCTTTGGGACAGCCTACGAGCAGTACTTC. The V and J genes are TRBV11-1 and TRBJ2-7, with TRBD1 identical over 7 bases. V lost 3 bases and J lost 2; bases outside the gene matches: 1. Germline CDR1 is SGHAT and CDR2 is FQDESV (reference sequence). This CDR3 comprises 13 residues.

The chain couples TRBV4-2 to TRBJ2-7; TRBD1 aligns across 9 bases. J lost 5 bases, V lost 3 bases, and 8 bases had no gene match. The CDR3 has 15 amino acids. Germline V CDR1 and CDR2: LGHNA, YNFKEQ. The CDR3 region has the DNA TGTGCCAGCAGCCACCTCGGGACAGGGAATAACGAGCAGTACTTC. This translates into CASSHLGTGNNEQYF.

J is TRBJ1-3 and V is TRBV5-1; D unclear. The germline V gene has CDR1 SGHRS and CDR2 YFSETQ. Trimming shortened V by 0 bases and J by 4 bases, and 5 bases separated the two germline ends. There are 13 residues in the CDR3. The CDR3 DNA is TGCGCCAGCAGCTTGGCAGGAGGAAACACCATATATTTT. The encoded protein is CASSLAGGNTIYF.

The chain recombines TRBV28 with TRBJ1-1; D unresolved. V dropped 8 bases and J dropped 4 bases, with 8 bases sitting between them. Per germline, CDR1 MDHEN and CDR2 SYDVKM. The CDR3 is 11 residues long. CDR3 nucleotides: TGTGCCAGCGCTACTTTCACTGAAGCTTTCTTT. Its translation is CASATFTEAFF.

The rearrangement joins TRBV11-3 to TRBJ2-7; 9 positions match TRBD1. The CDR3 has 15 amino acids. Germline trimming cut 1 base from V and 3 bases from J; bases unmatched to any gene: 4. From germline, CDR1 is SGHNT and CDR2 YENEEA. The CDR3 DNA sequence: TGTGCCAGCAGCTTAGGGGGACAGGGAGGCTACGAGCAGTACTTC. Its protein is CASSLGGQGGYEQYF.

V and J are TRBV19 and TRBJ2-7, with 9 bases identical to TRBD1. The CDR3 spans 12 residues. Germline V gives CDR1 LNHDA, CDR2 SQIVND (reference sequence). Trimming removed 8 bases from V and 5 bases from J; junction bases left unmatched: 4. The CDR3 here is CASGTGYNEQYF. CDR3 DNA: TGTGCCAGTGGGACAGGGTATAACGAGCAGTACTTC.

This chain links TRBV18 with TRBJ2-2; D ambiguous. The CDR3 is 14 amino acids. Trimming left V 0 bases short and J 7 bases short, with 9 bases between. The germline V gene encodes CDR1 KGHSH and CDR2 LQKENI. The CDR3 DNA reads TGTGCCAGCTCACCACCGCCCGAACTCGGGGAGCTGTTTTTT. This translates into CASSPPPELGELFF.

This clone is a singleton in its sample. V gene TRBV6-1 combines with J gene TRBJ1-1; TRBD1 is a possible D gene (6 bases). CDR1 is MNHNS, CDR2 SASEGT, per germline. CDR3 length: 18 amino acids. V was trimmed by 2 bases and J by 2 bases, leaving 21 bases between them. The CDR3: CASSEWYFLWDNNTEAFF. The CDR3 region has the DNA TGTGCCAGCAGTGAATGGTATTTTTTGTGGGACAATAACACTGAAGCTTTCTTT.

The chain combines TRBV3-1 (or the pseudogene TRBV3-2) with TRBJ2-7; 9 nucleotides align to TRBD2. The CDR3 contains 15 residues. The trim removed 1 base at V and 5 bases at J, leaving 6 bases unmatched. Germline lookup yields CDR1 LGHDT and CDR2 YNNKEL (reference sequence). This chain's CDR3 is CASSQGGRAADEQYF. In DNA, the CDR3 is TGTGCCAGCAGCCAAGGCGGGAGGGCCGCGGACGAGCAGTACTTC.

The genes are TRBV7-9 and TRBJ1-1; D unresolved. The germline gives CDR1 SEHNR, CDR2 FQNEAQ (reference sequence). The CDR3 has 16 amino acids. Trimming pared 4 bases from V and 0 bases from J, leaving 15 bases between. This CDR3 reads CASSSPGLAMNTEAFF. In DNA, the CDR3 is TGTGCCAGCAGCTCCCCGGGATTGGCCATGAACACTGAAGCTTTCTTT.

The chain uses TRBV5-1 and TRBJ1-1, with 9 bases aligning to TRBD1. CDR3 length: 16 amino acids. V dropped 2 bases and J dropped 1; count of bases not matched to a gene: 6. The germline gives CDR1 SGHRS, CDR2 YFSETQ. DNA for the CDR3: TGCGCCAGCAGCTTATTACCGGGACAGGGGAACACTGAAGCTTTCTTT. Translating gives CASSLLPGQGNTEAFF.

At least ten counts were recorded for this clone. The CDR3, as DNA: TGTGCCAGCAGCTTAGAGGGACAGACATACTACACCTTC. Translation: CASSLEGQTYYTF. The rearrangement uses TRBV7-9 and TRBJ1-2; TRBD1 matches 7 bases. V dropped 1 base and J dropped 10; count of bases not matched to a gene: 6. CDR3 length: 13 residues. Germline loops: CDR1 SEHNR, CDR2 FQNEAQ (reference sequence).

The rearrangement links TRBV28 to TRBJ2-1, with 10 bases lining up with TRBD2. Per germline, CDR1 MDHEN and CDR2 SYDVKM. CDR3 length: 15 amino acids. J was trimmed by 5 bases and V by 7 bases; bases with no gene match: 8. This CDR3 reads CASIPGTSVDNEQFF. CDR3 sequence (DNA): TGTGCCAGCATCCCCGGGACTAGCGTTGACAATGAGCAGTTCTTC.

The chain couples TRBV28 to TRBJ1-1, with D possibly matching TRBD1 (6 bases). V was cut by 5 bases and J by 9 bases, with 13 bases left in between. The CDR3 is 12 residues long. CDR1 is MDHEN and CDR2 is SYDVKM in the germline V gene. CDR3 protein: CASSISQGQAFF. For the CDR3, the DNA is TGTGCCAGCAGTATATCCCAGGGGCAAGCTTTCTTT.

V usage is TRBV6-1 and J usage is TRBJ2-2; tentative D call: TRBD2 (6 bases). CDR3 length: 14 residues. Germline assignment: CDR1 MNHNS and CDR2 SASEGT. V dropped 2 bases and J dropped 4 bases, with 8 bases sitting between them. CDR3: CASSERGSTGELFF. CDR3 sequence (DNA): TGTGCCAGCAGTGAACGGGGGAGCACCGGGGAGCTGTTTTTT.

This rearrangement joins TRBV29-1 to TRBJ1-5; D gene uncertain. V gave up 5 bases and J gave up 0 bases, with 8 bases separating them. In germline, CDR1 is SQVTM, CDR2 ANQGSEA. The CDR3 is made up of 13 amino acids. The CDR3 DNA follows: TGCAGCGTTCAGGAAAATAGCAATCAGCCCCAGCATTTT. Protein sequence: CSVQENSNQPQHF. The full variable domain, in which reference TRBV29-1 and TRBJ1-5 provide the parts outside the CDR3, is SAVISQKPSRDICQRGTSLTIQCQVDSQVTMMFWYRQQPGQSLTLIATANQGSEATYESGFVIDKFPISRPNLTFSTLTVSNMSPEDSSIYLCSVQENSNQPQHFGDGTRLSIL.

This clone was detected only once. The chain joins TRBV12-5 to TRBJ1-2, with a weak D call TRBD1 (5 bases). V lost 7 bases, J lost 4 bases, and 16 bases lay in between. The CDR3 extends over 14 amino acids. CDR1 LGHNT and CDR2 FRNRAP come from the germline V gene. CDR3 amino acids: CASAWGPVGYGYTF. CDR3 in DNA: TGTGCTAGTGCCTGGGGCCCCGTGGGCTATGGCTACACCTTC. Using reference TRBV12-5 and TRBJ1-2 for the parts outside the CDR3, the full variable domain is DARVTQTPRHKVTEMGQEVTMRCQPILGHNTVFWYRQTMMQGLELLAYFRNRAPLDDSGMPKDRFSAEMPDATLATLKIQPSEPRDSAVYFCASAWGPVGYGYTFGSGTRLTVV.

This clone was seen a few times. CDR3 protein: CAISASQAVAWRELFF. The CDR3 coding sequence is TGTGCCATCAGTGCATCCCAAGCGGTTGCTTGGAGGGAGCTGTTTTTT. The rearrangement joins TRBV10-3 to TRBJ2-2, with D perhaps matching TRBD2 (5 bases). The CDR3 runs 16 residues. The germline V gene encodes CDR1 ENHRY and CDR2 SYGVKD. With 4 bases removed from V and 9 bases from J, the gap between germline ends came to 21 bases.

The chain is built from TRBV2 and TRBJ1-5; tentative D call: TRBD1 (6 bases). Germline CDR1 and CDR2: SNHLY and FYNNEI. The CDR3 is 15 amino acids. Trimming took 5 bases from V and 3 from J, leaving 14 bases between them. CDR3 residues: CASSRTGGNNQPQHF. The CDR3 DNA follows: TGTGCCAGCAGTCGAACGGGGGGCAACAATCAGCCCCAGCATTTT.

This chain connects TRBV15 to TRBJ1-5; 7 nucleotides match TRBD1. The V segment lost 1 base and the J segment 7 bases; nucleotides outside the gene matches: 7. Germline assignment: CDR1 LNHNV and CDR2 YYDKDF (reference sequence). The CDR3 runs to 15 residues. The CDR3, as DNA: TGTGCCACCAGCAGAGTTACAGGGGCCCACCAGCCCCAGCATTTT. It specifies CATSRVTGAHQPQHF.

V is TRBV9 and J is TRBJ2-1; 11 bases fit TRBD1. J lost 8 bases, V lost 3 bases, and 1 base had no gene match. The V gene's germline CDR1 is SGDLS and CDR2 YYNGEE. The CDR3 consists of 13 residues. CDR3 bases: TGTGCCAGCAGCGCGGGACAGGGGGATGAGCAGTTCTTC. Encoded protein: CASSAGQGDEQFF.

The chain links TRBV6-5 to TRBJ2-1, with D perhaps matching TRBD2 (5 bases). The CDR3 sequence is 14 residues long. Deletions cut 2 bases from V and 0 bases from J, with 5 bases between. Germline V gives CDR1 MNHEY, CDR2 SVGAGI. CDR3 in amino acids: CASSYGSSYNEQFF. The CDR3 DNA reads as TGTGCCAGCAGTTACGGGAGCTCCTACAATGAGCAGTTCTTC.